This T cell receptor beta chain was captured in a study of blood T cell repertoires in COVID-19. Data came from immunoSEQ multiplex PCR; TCRdb stores just in-frame clones and leaves some out. The sample yields about 60,000 clones, roughly four fifths seen once. The ends lost 9 bases at V and 5 bases at J; junction bases unmatched: 10. The CDR3 loop spans 14 amino acids. Germline V gene lookup returns CDR1 LNHDA and CDR2 SQIVND (reference sequence). Sample: peripheral blood. The chain couples TRBV19 to TRBJ1-5; 7 bases are a match to TRBD1. The receptor was derived from an elderly woman with acute or convalescent COVID-19. CDR3 region: CASNDRARDQPQHF. The CDR3 nucleotides read TGTGCCAGCAACGACAGGGCCCGGGATCAGCCCCAGCATTTT. The full variable domain, its missing parts supplied by reference TRBV19 and TRBJ1-5, is DGGITQSPKYLFRKEGQNVTLSCEQNLNHDAMYWYRQDPGQGLRLIYYSQIVNDFQKGDIAEGYSVSREKKESFPLTVTSAQKNPTAFYLCASNDRARDQPQHFGDGTRLSIL.